This TCR beta chain appears in the sequencing data of a study of neurological immune-mediated disorders (dated by TCRdb to the late 2010s). Study-level background: Peripheral blood TCR-beta repertoires from patients with HTLV-I-associated myelopathy (HAM/TSP), patients with multiple sclerosis, and healthy controls were compared in the study using UMI-based sequencing. The cohort included 60 to 75 subjects: some 14 with HAM/TSP, approximately 34 with multiple sclerosis, and around 20 healthy controls. The roughly 100 TCR-beta libraries covered PBMC samples along with longitudinal samples, technical triplicates, and paired sorted CD4+ and CD8+ T-cell subsets. On the study overall, not on this receptor specifically: No identical CDR3 amino acid sequences were shared among expanded clones across subjects, suggesting private TCR-beta repertoires in all groups. TCR clonal expansion was highest in HAM/TSP patients and lowest in MS patients, with MS patients falling below even healthy controls.

At least ten counts were recorded for this clonotype. What this receptor recognizes is not known. One base away there is no much larger clone; base qualities are not given. For the sorted-subset TCR libraries, the starting material was around 1 million sorted CD4+ or CD8+ T cells. Peripheral blood underwent Ficoll-Hypaque density gradient centrifugation to isolate PBMCs, which were then cryopreserved in liquid nitrogen. Paired sorted CD4+ and CD8+ subsets came from healthy controls, HAM/TSP patients and MS patients. Clipping removes 3 bases from V and 3 bases from J, with 8 as the unmatched junction base count. In the germline V gene, CDR1 corresponds to SGHTA and CDR2 to FQGNSA. The CDR3 holds 16 amino acids from the cysteine to the phenylalanine. The only DNA kept is the CDR3, 48 bases in frame from the first base. cDNA was synthesized by template-switch 5'RACE using a primer with a 10-nucleotide random unique molecular identifier that tagged each TCR transcript. Over 170 million TCR-beta sequences, covering 15-18 subjects, were produced in each sequencing run. The RNeasy kit was used for extraction of total RNA. TCR-beta VDJ regions were amplified with primers for the TCR constant region and the 5'RACE anchor, using the KAPA Real-time Library Amplification kit. A first PCR added sample indexes and Illumina adaptors, after which a second PCR increased the library yield. After Ampure bead purification, the roughly 650 bp TCR product was size-selected on a 2% E-gel SizeSelection system. Before pooling, library quality was assessed on a Bioanalyzer, concentration was determined with Qubit, and library quantification was performed with the Kapa Library Quantification kit. An Illumina HiSeq 2500 sequenced the libraries paired-end 2 x 150 bp. To increase sequence diversity, about 23-30% phiX was spiked into each library pool. On the authors' methods: Quality-filtered reads were processed with the UMI-based MiGEC pipeline, which removed over 80% of raw TCR sequences during error correction. IMGT germline references were used for aligning VDJ genes, and each clonotype was defined as a unique CDR3 amino acid sequence together with its V-J genes. Clonal expansion, Shannon diversity and CDR3 relatedness were evaluated with VDJtools (CalcPairwiseDistances, ClusterSamples), while phylogenetic trees were built in CLCbio workbench. Using coefficient-of-variation modelling across technical triplicates, the study counted a clone as expanded if it had at least 8 unique UMIs. TCRdb reworked the public reads: Q25 trimming with fastp, MiXCR clone assembly, productive beta chains retained. Rows with one shared CDR3 protein collapse into an entry with the most common genes and DNA. What appears here as the V and J calls and clone size reflects TCRdb's work, not the paper's. Here the sample has fewer than 20,000 distinct CDR3 sequences; approximately 15% occur a single time. The ten most abundant clones make up approximately 8% of the sample.

In this chain, TRBV7-2 is recombined with TRBJ1-3; 7 of the junction bases match TRBD1. This receptor was identified in a woman aged 60-75 years with HTLV-1-associated myelopathy (HAM/TSP). Sequencing input: CD4+ T cells from blood. The CDR3 region has the sequence CASSFTGTDGGNTIYF. The DNA reads TGTGCCAGCAGCTTCACCGGGACAGATGGTGGAAACACCATATATTTT.